This T cell receptor beta chain was sequenced in a study of cytomegalovirus exposure and HLA in healthy donors. Across the study: HLA-typed donors contributed 65 million to 95 million unique TCRs, which were held in an early data release. Study-wide findings and caveats: Several of the most significant clusters were apparently associated with common viral pathogens in a later analysis. A missense variant in DCLRE1C was later tied to TCR beta V- and J-gene trimming.

Primers for the PCR totalled 60 Vbeta and 13 Jbeta. The data were produced by immunoSEQ multiplex PCR, yet TCRdb's version contains in-frame clones alone and is incomplete. The sample records more than 85,000 clones, about three quarters being singletons. From germline, CDR1 is SGHTA and CDR2 FQGTGA. After removal of 5 bases from V and 8 bases from J, the junction contained 9 bases not matched to a gene. CDR3 length: 14 amino acids. Details on this clone: No antigen is known for it.

The sequenced material came from PBMCs. The rearrangement joins TRBV7-3 to TRBJ2-3, with 8 bases aligning to TRBD1. This receptor was obtained from a boy younger than 18 in good health and CMV-seronegative. In nucleotides, the CDR3 is TGTGCCAGCAGCCCCGGACAGGGAAGGGGTACGCAGTATTTT. Encoded protein: CASSPGQGRGTQYF.